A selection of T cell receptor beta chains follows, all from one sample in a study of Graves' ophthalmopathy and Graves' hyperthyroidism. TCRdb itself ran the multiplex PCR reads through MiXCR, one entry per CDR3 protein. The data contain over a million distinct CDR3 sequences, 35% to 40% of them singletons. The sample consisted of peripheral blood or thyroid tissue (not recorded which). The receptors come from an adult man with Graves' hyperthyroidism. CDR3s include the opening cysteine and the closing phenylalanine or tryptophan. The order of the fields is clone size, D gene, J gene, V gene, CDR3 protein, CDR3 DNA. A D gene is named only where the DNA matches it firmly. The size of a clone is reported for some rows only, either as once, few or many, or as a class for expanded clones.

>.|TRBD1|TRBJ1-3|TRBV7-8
CASSLARGPIYRGYGNTIYF
TGTGCCAGCAGCTTAGCGCGTGGGCCGATCTACAGGGGGTACGGAAACACCATATATTTT
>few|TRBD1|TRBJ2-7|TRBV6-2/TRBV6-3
CASSYPWTGVYEQYF
TGTGCCAGCAGTTACCCCTGGACAGGGGTTTACGAGCAGTACTTC
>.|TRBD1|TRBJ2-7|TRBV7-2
CASRSGTGSDGSSYEQYF
TGTGCCAGCAGGTCTGGGACAGGATCTGACGGTAGTTCCTACGAGCAGTACTTC
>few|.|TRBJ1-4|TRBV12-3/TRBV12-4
CASSSQGSLNEKLFF
TGTGCCAGCAGTTCACAGGGAAGCCTTAATGAAAAACTGTTTTTT
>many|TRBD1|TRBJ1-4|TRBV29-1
CSVSTGGSNEKLFF
TGCAGCGTTTCTACAGGGGGTAGTAATGAAAAACTGTTTTTT
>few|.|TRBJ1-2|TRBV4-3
CASSHTGSSNYGYTF
TGCGCCAGCAGCCATACAGGGAGTTCTAACTATGGCTACACCTTC
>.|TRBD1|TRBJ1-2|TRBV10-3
CAISESQGAYGYTF
TGTGCCATCAGTGAGTCGCAGGGGGCCTATGGCTACACCTTC
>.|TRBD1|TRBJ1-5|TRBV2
CASSDGQGLNNNQPQHF
TGTGCCAGCAGTGATGGACAGGGATTGAATAACAATCAGCCCCAGCATTTT
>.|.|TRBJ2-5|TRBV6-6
CASSYTGTGQPQYF
TGTGCCAGCAGTTACACAGGGACGGGTCAGCCCCAGTACTTC
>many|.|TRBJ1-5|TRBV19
CASSKGDRSNQPQHF
TGTGCCAGTAGTAAGGGGGACCGTAGCAATCAGCCCCAGCATTTT
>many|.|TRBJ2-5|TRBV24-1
CATSDWETAPTQETQYF
TGTGCCACCAGTGATTGGGAGACAGCCCCAACCCAAGAGACCCAGTACTTC
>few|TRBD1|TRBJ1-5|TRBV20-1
CSARGPGQGVNQPQHF
TGCAGTGCTAGAGGACCGGGACAGGGGGTAAATCAGCCCCAGCATTTT
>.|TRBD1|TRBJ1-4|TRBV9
CASSEGQGYEKLFF
TGTGCCAGCAGCGAGGGACAGGGGTATGAAAAACTGTTTTTT
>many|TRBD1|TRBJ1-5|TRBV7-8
CASSHRGPSAQHF
TGTGCCAGCAGCCACAGGGGCCCCTCAGCCCAGCATTTT
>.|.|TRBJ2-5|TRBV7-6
CASSVARGWETQYF
TGTGCCAGCAGCGTTGCAAGGGGGTGGGAGACCCAGTACTTC
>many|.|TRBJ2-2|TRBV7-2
CAKRDAQNTGELFF
TGTGCCAAACGGGACGCACAGAACACCGGGGAGCTGTTTTTT
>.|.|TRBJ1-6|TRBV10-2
CASSDSGDLLSLHF
TGCGCCAGCAGTGACTCCGGGGACCTTCTGTCCCTCCACTTT
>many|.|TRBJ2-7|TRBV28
CASMFSYEQYF
TGTGCCAGCATGTTTTCGTACGAGCAGTACTTC
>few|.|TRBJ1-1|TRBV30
CAWSAGMNTEAFF
TGTGCCTGGAGCGCCGGTATGAACACTGAAGCTTTCTTT
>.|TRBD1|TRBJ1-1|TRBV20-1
CSAGTGVLGTEAFF
TGCAGTGCAGGGACAGGGGTATTAGGCACTGAAGCTTTCTTT
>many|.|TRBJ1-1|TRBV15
CATSTRTSPPEAFF
TGTGCCACCAGCACGCGGACGTCCCCGCCTGAAGCTTTCTTT
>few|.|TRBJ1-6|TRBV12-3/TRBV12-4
CASSLVGRAGSPLHF
TGTGCCAGCAGTTTAGTGGGCAGGGCGGGGTCACCCCTCCACTTT
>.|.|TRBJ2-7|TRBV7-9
CASSSAGQGAYEQYF
TGTGCCAGCAGCTCTGCGGGGCAGGGAGCCTACGAGCAGTACTTC
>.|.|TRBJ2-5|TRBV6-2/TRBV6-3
CASSYKLMETQYF
TGTGCCAGCAGTTACAAGCTTATGGAGACCCAGTACTTC
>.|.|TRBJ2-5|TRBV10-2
CASSLVVGGATQYF
TGTGCCAGCAGCTTAGTTGTAGGGGGGGCGACCCAGTACTTC
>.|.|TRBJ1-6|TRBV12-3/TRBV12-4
CASSRLLDKPSPLYF
TGTGCCAGCAGTCGCCTCCTGGACAAGCCTTCACCCCTCTACTTT
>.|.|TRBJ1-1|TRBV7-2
CASSIYLCSVEGPGAVNTEAFF
.